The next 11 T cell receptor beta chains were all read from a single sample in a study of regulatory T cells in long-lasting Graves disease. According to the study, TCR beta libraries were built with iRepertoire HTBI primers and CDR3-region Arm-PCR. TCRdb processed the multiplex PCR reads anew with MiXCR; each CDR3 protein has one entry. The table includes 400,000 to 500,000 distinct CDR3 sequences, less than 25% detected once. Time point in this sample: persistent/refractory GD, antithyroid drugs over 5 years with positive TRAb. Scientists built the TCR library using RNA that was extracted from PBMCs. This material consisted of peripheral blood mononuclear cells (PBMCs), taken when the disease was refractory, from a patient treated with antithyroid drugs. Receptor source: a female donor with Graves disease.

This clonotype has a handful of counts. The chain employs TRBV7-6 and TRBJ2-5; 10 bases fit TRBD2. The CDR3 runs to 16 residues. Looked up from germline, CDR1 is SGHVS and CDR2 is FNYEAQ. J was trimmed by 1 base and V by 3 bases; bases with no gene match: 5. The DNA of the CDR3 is TGTGCCAGCAGCTTGAGGACTAGCGGAATCCAAGAGACCCAGTACTTC. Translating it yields CASSLRTSGIQETQYF.

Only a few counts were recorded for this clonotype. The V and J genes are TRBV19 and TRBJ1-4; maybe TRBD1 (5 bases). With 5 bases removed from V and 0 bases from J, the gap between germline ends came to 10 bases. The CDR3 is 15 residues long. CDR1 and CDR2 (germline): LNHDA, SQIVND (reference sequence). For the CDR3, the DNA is TGTGCCAGTAGTGGGACGGTCGCAACTAATGAAAAACTGTTTTTT. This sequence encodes CASSGTVATNEKLFF.

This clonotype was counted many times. CDR3 sequence reads: CASRSHSYEQYF. The CDR3 region has the DNA TGTGCCAGCCGTAGCCACTCCTACGAGCAGTACTTC. The gene calls are TRBV6-1 and TRBJ2-7; D is ambiguous. The length of the CDR3 is 12 residues. V gave up 8 bases and J gave up 0 bases, with 8 bases separating them. In germline, CDR1 is MNHNS, CDR2 SASEGT.

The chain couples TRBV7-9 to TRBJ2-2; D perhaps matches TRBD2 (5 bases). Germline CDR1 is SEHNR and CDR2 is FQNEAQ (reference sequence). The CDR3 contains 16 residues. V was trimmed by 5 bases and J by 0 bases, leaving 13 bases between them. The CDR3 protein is CASSPRGGSNTGELFF. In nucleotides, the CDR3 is TGTGCCAGCAGCCCCCGTGGAGGTTCGAACACCGGGGAGCTGTTTTTT.

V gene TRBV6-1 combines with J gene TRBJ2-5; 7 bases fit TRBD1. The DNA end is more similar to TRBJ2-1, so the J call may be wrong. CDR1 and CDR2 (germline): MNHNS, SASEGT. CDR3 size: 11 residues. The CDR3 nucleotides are TGTGCCAGCCGGACAGGTAATGAGCAGTTCTTC. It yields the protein CASRTGNEQFF.

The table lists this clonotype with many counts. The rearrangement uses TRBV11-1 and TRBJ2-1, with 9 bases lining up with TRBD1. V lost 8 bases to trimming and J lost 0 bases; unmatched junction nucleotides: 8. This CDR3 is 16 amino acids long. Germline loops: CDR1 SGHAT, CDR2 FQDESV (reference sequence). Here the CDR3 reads CASWSGTGSSYNEQFF. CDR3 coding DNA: TGTGCCAGCTGGTCGGGGACAGGGAGCTCCTACAATGAGCAGTTCTTC.

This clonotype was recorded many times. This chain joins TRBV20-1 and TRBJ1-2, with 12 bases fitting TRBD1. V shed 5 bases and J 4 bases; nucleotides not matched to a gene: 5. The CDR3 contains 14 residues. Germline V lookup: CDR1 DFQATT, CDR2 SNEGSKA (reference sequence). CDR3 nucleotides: TGCAGTGCTGGACCGGGACAGGGGGCCTATGGCTACACCTTC. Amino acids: CSAGPGQGAYGYTF.

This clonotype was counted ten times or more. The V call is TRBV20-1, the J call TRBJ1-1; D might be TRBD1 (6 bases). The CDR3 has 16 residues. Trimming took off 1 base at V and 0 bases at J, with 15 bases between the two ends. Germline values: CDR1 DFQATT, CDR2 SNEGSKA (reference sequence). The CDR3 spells CSARGTVILLNTEAFF. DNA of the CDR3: TGCAGTGCTAGAGGGACAGTCATCCTCTTGAACACTGAAGCTTTCTTT.

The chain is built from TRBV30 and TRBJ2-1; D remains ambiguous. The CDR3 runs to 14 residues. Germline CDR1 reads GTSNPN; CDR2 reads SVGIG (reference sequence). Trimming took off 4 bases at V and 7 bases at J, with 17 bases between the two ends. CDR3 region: CAWMPKRPGNEQFF. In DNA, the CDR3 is TGTGCCTGGATGCCCAAGAGGCCTGGAAATGAGCAGTTCTTC.

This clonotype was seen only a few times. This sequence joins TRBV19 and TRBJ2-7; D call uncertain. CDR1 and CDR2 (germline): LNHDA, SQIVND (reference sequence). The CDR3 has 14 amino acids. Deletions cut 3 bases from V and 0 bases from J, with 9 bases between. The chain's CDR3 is CASSIKASSYEQYF. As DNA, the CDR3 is TGTGCCAGTAGTATTAAGGCGAGCTCCTACGAGCAGTACTTC. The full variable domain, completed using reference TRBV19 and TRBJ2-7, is DGGITQSPKYLFRKEGQNVTLSCEQNLNHDAMYWYRQDPGQGLRLIYYSQIVNDFQKGDIAEGYSVSREKKESFPLTVTSAQKNPTAFYLCASSIKASSYEQYFGPGTRLTVT.

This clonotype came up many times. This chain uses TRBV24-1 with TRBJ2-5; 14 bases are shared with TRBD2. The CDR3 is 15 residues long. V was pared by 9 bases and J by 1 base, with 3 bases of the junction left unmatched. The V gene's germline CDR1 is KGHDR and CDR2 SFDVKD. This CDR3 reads CATSGTSGSQETQYF. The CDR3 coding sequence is TGTGCCACCTCTGGGACTAGCGGGAGCCAAGAGACCCAGTACTTC.